Described below is a single T cell receptor (beta chain) sequence and its context. It has no known antigen specificity. Per-base qualities were not stored, and no clone one base away is much larger. The entry originates in a study of T cells in Graves' hyperthyroidism and ophthalmopathy (dated by TCRdb to between 2017 and 2020). Describing the broader study: Peripheral blood was collected at initial diagnosis, before any treatment. After blood sampling, hyperthyroidism patients were treated with methimazole at a starting dose of 30 mg daily, and ophthalmopathy patients were treated with high-dose intravenous methylprednisolone. To identify TCR V-J signatures that set the groups apart, the researchers used a discovery cohort of 95 to 100 patients, made up of some 41 with Graves' ophthalmopathy and 57 with stable Graves' hyperthyroidism. The study also compared thyroid tissue and blood T-cell repertoires from over 5 Graves' hyperthyroidism patients. TCR Vbeta CDR3 sequencing of 120 to 150 peripheral blood samples (fewer than 45 ophthalmopathy, under 80 hyperthyroidism and around 17 progressor patients) is reported in the paper. For training and testing, the 100 or so patients in the discovery cohort were randomly divided in a 7:3 ratio. Prospective prediction of ophthalmopathy was tested in an independent validation cohort of approximately 19 hyperthyroidism patients and approximately 17 patients who later progressed to ophthalmopathy.

The TCR beta CDR3 regions were amplified from RNA transcripts. A first-round RT-PCR of the TCR CDR3 used the HTBI primer set with the Qiagen OneStep RT-PCR kit. Libraries were constructed in a second round of multiplex PCR, after which size selection and purification were performed. Libraries were sequenced paired-end with 100 bp reads on an Illumina HiSeq2000. In the original analysis: Raw data were processed with SOAPnuke, discarding reads with adapters, uncalled bases, mean Phred below 15, or no exact constant-primer or identifier match. COPE v1.2.5 was used to merge high-quality paired reads, and clonotypes were defined as unique nucleotide sequences. MiTCR v1.1 was used to align clonotypes to the IMGT TRBV, TRBD and TRBJ reference segments. The analysis included only V-J combinations with a frequency above 0.0001, which together covered 99.2% of the repertoires. The TCS score was defined as F50 (clonal expansion) divided by E x V (chaos), with BLOSUM62-based TCRdist calculated between CDR3 peptides within each V-J. Welch's t-statistics and random forest reduced roughly 500 V-J features to some 14, which were used in a naive Bayes classifier (R e1071). The raw public reads went through TCRdb reprocessing: fastp at Q25, MiXCR clone calling, in-frame beta chains kept. Rows matching on CDR3 protein sequence are summarized as one entry with the most common DNA and genes. These V and J calls are TCRdb output, not the study's own analysis. This sample has fewer than 900,000 distinct CDR3 sequences in its table, and approximately 18% of those were observed once. Together, the top ten hold 15% to 20% of the sample.

Overall results and qualifications from the work: During validation, the model predicted progression to ophthalmopathy a median of around 7 months ahead of onset, with just under 71% sensitivity and 72.22% specificity. Sample size was not statistically predetermined, and investigators were not blinded to group allocation. Most expanded thyroid clonotypes (frequency above 0.001) were also found in blood, which suggests that blood repertoires may mirror thyroid immune responses. A 13 V-J signature model separated ophthalmopathy from stable hyperthyroidism, with around 90% sensitivity and roughly 81% specificity in cross-validation and 80%/75% in testing.

Hyperthyroidism patients were newly diagnosed, had a disease duration of under 2 months, and were aged 18 to 65 years. The study excluded patients with uncontrolled infections, other autoimmune diseases, pregnancy or lactation. Diagnoses relied on clinical symptoms, serum thyroxine and TRAb, thyroid ultrasound and orbital computed tomography. Blood from progressor patients was drawn when they were first diagnosed with hyperthyroidism, before any ophthalmopathy symptoms appeared. Ficoll-Paque density gradient centrifugation was used to isolate PBMCs from around 10 ml of fresh peripheral blood. Patients classed as progressors first received a Graves' hyperthyroidism diagnosis and then went on to develop ophthalmopathy during follow-up. Total RNA was extracted with Trizol reagent, and quality was checked on an Agilent 2100 Bioanalyzer. Input material: blood. This TCR came from a woman aged 50 to 65 with Graves' hyperthyroidism that later progressed to Graves' ophthalmopathy.

The nucleotides read TGTGCCAGCAGCCAAGATCTAGAAGGGAGCAGCAATCAGCCCCAGCATTTT. Its amino acids are CASSQDLEGSSNQPQHF. The rearranged chain carries TRBV3-1 and TRBJ1-5; the D gene assignment is ambiguous. CDR1 and CDR2 are read off the germline V gene (reference sequence) as LGHDT and YNNKEL. Spanning cysteine to phenylalanine, the CDR3 consists of 17 amino acids. Only the CDR3 part of the read is kept: 51 bases, read in frame from the first base. At the junction V is shortened by 0 bases and J by 1 base, with 13 bases in between.